This is a list of T cell receptor beta chains from one sample in a study of shared clonotypes between healthy human individuals. Libraries were prepared by immunoSEQ multiplex PCR; TCRdb keeps only in-frame clonotypes and omits some of them. This table has about 1.1 million clones, approximately 80% appearing once. The sample was memory CD4+ T cells from PBMCs. These receptors were taken from a man younger than 30 in good health. Some clones in this sample may be carry-over from other donors' samples. Both conserved end residues are trimmed from each CDR3. Each record gives: clone size, V gene, J gene, CDR3 protein. The size entry is marked missing in some rows and otherwise reads once, few, many or a size class.

-	TRBV6-1	TRBJ1-1	ASSEFLAGWDTEAF
-	TRBV5-6	TRBJ1-2	ASRGQGFSGYT
-	TRBV19	TRBJ1-2	ASSSVQGKNYGYT
-	TRBV28	TRBJ1-1	ASNEGNTEAF
-	TRBV25-1	TRBJ2-5	ASRLAETQY
-	TRBV9	TRBJ2-5	ASSVAPQKGQETQY
-	TRBV5-1	TRBJ2-3	ASSLGTSGSTDTQY
-	TRBV5-6	TRBJ1-6	ASSPGQGNSPLH
-	TRBV2	TRBJ2-5	ASSADRVETQY
few	TRBV19	TRBJ1-2	ASSMGGTRGSRRDGYT
-	TRBV5-1	TRBJ2-1	ASRDSEYNEQF
-	TRBV5-8	TRBJ1-4	ASRVSTNEKLF
-	TRBV11-1	TRBJ2-1	ASSLELAGDNEQF
few	TRBV6-5	TRBJ1-2	ASTDEGYGYT
few	TRBV28	TRBJ2-7	ASRPGGSGLQY
-	TRBV6-1	TRBJ2-7	ASSMGQGAYEQY
-	TRBV5-6	TRBJ1-1	ASSLDRSEAF
-	TRBV7-2	TRBJ1-4	ASSFGQVNEKLF
-	TRBV28	TRBJ2-5	ASNLPGRETQY
-	TRBV5-4	TRBJ2-3	ASSLGYRGSADTQY
-	TRBV27	TRBJ2-7	ASSNGDSSYEQY
few	TRBV6-5	TRBJ1-1	ASSQHGTEAF
-	TRBV9	TRBJ2-7	ASSVDSSGSYEQY
once	TRBV5-1	TRBJ2-1	ASSFGKNNEQF
-	TRBV2	TRBJ2-3	ASSASWTSGSTDTQY
-	TRBV2	TRBJ2-7	ASSGEHEQY
-	TRBV18	TRBJ2-5	ASSGQRGTQY
-	TRBV7-7	TRBJ2-1	ASSLDGTSGSPRFNEQF
once	TRBV27	TRBJ2-7	ASSWGLESYEQY
-	TRBV5-1	TRBJ2-3	ASSFITDTQY
-	TRBV30	TRBJ1-2	AWSKETGVVYGYT
-	TRBV6-1	TRBJ2-3	ASTITESTDTQY
-	TRBV19	TRBJ2-1	ASSRWTEQF
-	TRBV5-4	TRBJ2-7	ASSPGGRWYEQY
-	TRBV7-2	TRBJ2-1	ASSLIPGKQF
-	TRBV25-1	TRBJ2-5	ASSDVTGPQETQY
-	TRBV11-3	TRBJ2-5	ASSLGGGRSAGSETQY
-	TRBV4-1	TRBJ1-5	ASSQDSGGLNQPQH
-	TRBV7-2	TRBJ1-6	ASSLNRGNSPLH
-	TRBV7-2	TRBJ2-7	ASIERSGSYEQY
-	TRBV5-1	TRBJ1-2	ASSLNRAGYT
-	TRBV25-1	TRBJ2-7	ASSQGTPGAYEQY